These T cell receptor beta chains were read from a single sample in a study of T-cell memory formation after mild COVID-19. TCRdb passed the 5' RACE reads through MiXCR, listing each CDR3 protein once. The sample yields roughly 580,000 distinct CDR3 sequences, 15% to 20% seen once. Sequences were obtained from PBMCs or a T cell subset sorted from them (not recorded which). These receptors came from an adult woman who had mild COVID-19 (a few samples of this study predate the infection). Cell type and time point are not known. CDR3s include the opening cysteine and the closing phenylalanine or tryptophan. D genes are given only for firm matches. Not all rows give a size; the values are once, few, many and, for expanded clones, a class.

size,J,D,V,CDR3,DNA
.,TRBJ1-2,.,TRBV20-1,CSAVLGVYGYTF,TGCAGTGCTGTTCTGGGGGTTTATGGCTACACCTTC
many,TRBJ2-7,TRBD1,TRBV7-9,CAASGQGFNEQYF,TGTGCCGCCTCGGGACAGGGCTTTAACGAGCAGTACTTC
few,TRBJ1-6,.,TRBV19,CASREQPNSPLHF,TGTGCCAGTAGAGAACAGCCGAATTCACCCCTCCACTTT
few,TRBJ1-2,.,TRBV5-5,CASSFGGQNYGYTF,TGTGCCAGCAGCTTTGGCGGGCAGAACTATGGCTACACCTTC
.,TRBJ1-1,TRBD1,TRBV29-1,CTVTGESAEAFF,TGCACCGTTACAGGGGAGTCTGCTGAAGCTTTCTTT
many,TRBJ2-1,.,TRBV4-3,CASSQAAGPYNEQFF,TGCGCCAGCAGCCAAGCGGCAGGGCCATACAATGAGCAGTTCTTC
few,TRBJ2-3,.,TRBV5-1,CASTGLVTQDTQYF,TGCGCCAGCACCGGTTTAGTGACACAAGATACGCAGTATTTT
few,TRBJ2-1,.,TRBV18,CASSPVSQYNEQFF,TGTGCCAGCTCACCAGTTTCACAGTACAATGAGCAGTTCTTC
once,TRBJ2-7,.,TRBV5-6,CASSFGSHYEQYF,TGTGCCAGCAGCTTTGGGAGTCACTACGAGCAGTACTTC
.,TRBJ2-5,.,TRBV15,CATSRTQETQYF,TGTGCCACCAGCAGAACTCAAGAGACCCAGTACTTC
.,TRBJ1-3,.,TRBV29-1,CSVETAQMPGNTIYF,TGCAGCGTTGAGACAGCACAGATGCCTGGAAACACCATATATTTT
many,TRBJ2-3,.,TRBV7-9,CASSSPDTQYF,TGTGCCAGCAGCTCCCCAGATACGCAGTATTTT
.,TRBJ2-3,.,TRBV20-1,CSAIALAGTDTQYF,TGCAGTGCCATCGCCCTAGCCGGGACAGATACGCAGTATTTT
few,TRBJ2-1,TRBD1,TRBV6-2/TRBV6-3,CAHSGRLSRGTNEQFF,TGTGCCCACTCGGGGCGACTAAGCAGGGGGACGAATGAGCAGTTCTTC
few,TRBJ2-1,TRBD2,TRBV5-1,CASSLARGVGYNEQFF,TGCGCCAGCAGCTTGGCCCGGGGGGTCGGTTACAATGAGCAGTTCTTC
few,TRBJ2-1,.,TRBV7-9,CASSPGDGREQFF,TGTGCCAGCAGCCCCGGAGACGGCCGCGAGCAGTTCTTC
.,TRBJ1-2,.,TRBV4-1,CASSQDWTVNYGYTF,TGCGCCAGCAGCCAGGACTGGACAGTTAACTATGGCTACACCTTC
many,TRBJ2-2,.,TRBV18,CASSPGQSNTGELFF,TGTGCCAGCTCACCTGGGCAGTCGAACACCGGGGAGCTGTTTTTT
.,TRBJ2-5,.,TRBV24-1,CATSDLGTSQYF,TGTGCCACCAGTGATTTGGGGACCTCCCAGTACTTC
.,TRBJ2-5,TRBD1,TRBV12-3/TRBV12-4,CASSPSDRGGETQYF,TGTGCCAGCAGTCCCTCGGACAGGGGAGGGGAGACCCAGTACTTC
.,TRBJ2-5,.,TRBV5-1,CASSLYGGQETQYF,TGCGCCAGCAGCTTGTACGGGGGCCAAGAGACCCAGTACTTC
.,TRBJ1-1,.,TRBV14,CASSQGRGRGRVNTEAFF,TGTGCCAGCAGCCAAGGGAGGGGCAGGGGCCGGGTGAACACTGAAGCTTTCTTT
.,TRBJ2-7,.,TRBV4-3,CASSQDSGQSSYEQYF,TGCGCCAGCAGCCAAGATTCAGGACAGTCGTCCTACGAGCAGTACTTC
many,TRBJ2-2,TRBD2,TRBV24-1,CATARGETYTGELFF,TGTGCCACGGCCCGGGGGGAGACTTACACCGGGGAGCTGTTTTTT
.,TRBJ2-1,TRBD2,TRBV9,CASSPWTSGSGNEQFF,TGTGCCAGCAGCCCGTGGACTAGCGGGAGTGGCAATGAGCAGTTCTTC
.,TRBJ2-7,.,TRBV27,CASSLVLDSYEQYF,TGTGCCAGCAGTTTGGTGCTAGACTCCTACGAGCAGTACTTC
few,TRBJ2-1,TRBD2,TRBV24-1,CATSDSPSSGSSDEQFF,TGTGCCACCAGTGATTCTCCGTCTAGCGGGAGTTCGGATGAGCAGTTCTTC
few,TRBJ1-1,.,TRBV5-1,CASSFTNQRTEAFF,TGCGCCAGCAGCTTTACGAATCAGAGGACTGAAGCTTTCTTT
few,TRBJ2-1,.,TRBV7-9,CASSGRLRDGNEQFF,TGTGCCAGCAGCGGACGCCTGAGGGACGGCAATGAGCAGTTCTTC
few,TRBJ1-4,TRBD1,TRBV24-1,CATSPTGTGQEKLFF,TGTGCCACCAGTCCAACCGGGACAGGGCAGGAAAAACTGTTTTTT
.,TRBJ1-1,.,TRBV7-2,CASSLRSNTEAFF,TGTGCCAGCAGCTTAAGATCGAACACTGAAGCTTTCTTT
.,TRBJ2-7,TRBD1,TRBV7-9,CASSLGDRQAYFF,TGTGCCAGCAGCTTAGGGGACAGACAAGCTTACTTCTTC
.,TRBJ2-7,TRBD1,TRBV12-3/TRBV12-4,CASSKTGSSSYEQYF,TGTGCCAGCAGCAAGACAGGGTCTAGCTCCTACGAGCAGTACTTC
many,TRBJ2-2,TRBD1,TRBV23-1,CASKGTGDTGELFF,TGCGCCAGCAAAGGGACAGGGGACACCGGGGAGCTGTTTTTT
.,TRBJ2-3,.,TRBV5-1,CASSLVGTGTDTQYF,TGCGCCAGCAGCTTGGTGGGGACGGGCACAGATACGCAGTATTTT
few,TRBJ2-7,.,TRBV10-3,CAISSWGRAYEQYF,TGTGCCATCAGTTCTTGGGGCAGGGCCTACGAGCAGTACTTC
.,TRBJ2-7,.,TRBV5-1,CASSLRRSGSSYEQYF,TGCGCCAGCAGCTTGAGGCGTAGCGGTAGCTCCTACGAGCAGTACTTC
few,TRBJ2-3,.,TRBV11-2,CASSSADGTDTQYF,TGTGCCAGCAGCTCCGCCGATGGAACAGATACGCAGTATTTT
.,TRBJ2-7,TRBD2,TRBV10-3,CAISRLAGDGADEQYF,TGTGCCATCAGCCGACTAGCGGGAGATGGGGCTGACGAGCAGTACTTC
many,TRBJ2-3,.,TRBV7-2,CASSLAKTADPSTDTQYF,TGTGCCAGCAGCTTAGCGAAAACGGCGGATCCGAGCACAGATACGCAGTATTTT
many,TRBJ1-1,.,TRBV12-3/TRBV12-4,CASSLTQTEAFF,TGTGCCAGCAGCCTAACACAAACTGAAGCTTTCTTT
.,TRBJ1-1,.,TRBV6-5,CASSSRSTEAFF,TGTGCCAGCAGTAGTAGGAGCACTGAAGCTTTCTTT
.,TRBJ2-3,TRBD2,TRBV7-9,CASSSQRGGLRTDTQYF,TGTGCCAGCAGCTCCCAGCGGGGGGGCCTACGCACAGATACGCAGTATTTT
few,TRBJ2-1,TRBD2,TRBV5-1,CASSLAVAGGSSSYNEQFF,TGCGCCAGCAGCTTGGCCGTAGCGGGGGGTTCCAGCTCCTACAATGAGCAGTTCTTC
.,TRBJ1-3,TRBD1,TRBV4-2,CASSPPGQQFEGDTIYF,TGTGCCAGCAGCCCACCGGGACAGCAGTTCGAGGGGGACACCATATATTTT
few,TRBJ2-3,TRBD2,TRBV24-1,CATGLAGADTQYF,TGTGCCACAGGACTAGCGGGAGCAGATACGCAGTATTTT